Listed here is a single T cell receptor beta chain. Researchers generated TCR beta cDNA from about 530 ng of total RNA, relying on a constant-region primer. Sequencing libraries for TCR beta derived from three nested multiplex PCR rounds that used slightly modified ARM-PCR. For 10 cycles apiece, the opening two PCR rounds ran with TRBV1-TRBV30 forward primers and a C-beta reverse primer. Each CDR3 protein is one row after TCRdb ran MiXCR on the multiplex PCR reads. The table records approximately 330,000 distinct CDR3 sequences, around 60% of them present only once. The CDR3 is made up of 16 amino acids. Per germline, CDR1 MDHEN and CDR2 SYDVKM. The J segment lost 7 bases and the V segment lost 1 base, leaving 10 bases of the junction unmatched. This record belongs to a study of tumor-infiltrating lymphocytes in primary liver carcinoma. On the study more broadly: Surgical resection was the treatment these patients received for primary liver carcinoma.

For blood RNA, unsorted whole blood served as the source, and germline DNA was extracted too. Patients were treatment-naive with chronic HBV infection. The V gene is TRBV28, the J gene TRBJ1-2; 9 bases are a match to TRBD1. This receptor was identified in a man between 40 and 49 years old with primary liver carcinoma and hepatitis B virus infection. Sequencing used peripheral blood. The DNA for the CDR3 is TGTGCCAGCAGTTTATTACCGGGGACAGGGAAGGCTGGCTACACCTTC. Its translation is CASSLLPGTGKAGYTF.